The rows below give T cell receptor beta chains drawn from one sample of a study of early T cells in non-severe SARS-CoV-2 infection. TCRdb recomputed calls from the 5' RACE reads with MiXCR, one row per CDR3 protein. In the table there are about 66,000 distinct CDR3 sequences, 20% of which are singletons. The sample was whole blood, taken at baseline. Receptors were obtained from an adult who was a healthcare worker with PCR-confirmed SARS-CoV-2 infection or an uninfected control (not recorded which). CDR3s include the opening cysteine and the closing phenylalanine or tryptophan. Each record gives: V gene, D gene, J gene, clone size, CDR3 DNA, CDR3 protein. D genes are given only for firm matches. A row's size may be missing; if present it is once, few, many or a size class.

TRBV18	TRBD1	TRBJ1-2	few	TGTGCCAGCAAGACAGGGGGCTATGGCTACACCTTC	CASKTGGYGYTF
TRBV3-1	NA	TRBJ2-2	once	TGTGCCAGCAGCCAAGATGGGAGAGGCGGGGCCCGCAATCACCCCCGGGAGCTGTTTTTT	CASSQDGRGGARNHPRELFF
TRBV12-3/TRBV12-4	NA	TRBJ2-2	NA	TGTGCCAGCAGTCCCCAGGGGCAACGAACGAACACCGGGGAGCTGTTTTTT	CASSPQGQRTNTGELFF
TRBV7-6	NA	TRBJ1-3	few	TGTGCCAGCAGCTACCCAGGCAGCTCTGGAAACACCATATATTTT	CASSYPGSSGNTIYF
TRBV7-2	TRBD1	TRBJ1-6	few	TGTGCCAGCAGCTTACAGGGGGAATCACCCCTCCACTTT	CASSLQGESPLHF
TRBV12-3/TRBV12-4	NA	TRBJ1-1	few	TGTGCCAGCAGTTACGAACAGGGACTACCCATGAACACTGAAGCTTTCTTT	CASSYEQGLPMNTEAFF
TRBV4-1	NA	TRBJ2-7	few	TGCGCCAGCAGCCAAGACTTGGGGTCCTCCCACGAGCAGTACTTC	CASSQDLGSSHEQYF
TRBV5-4	NA	TRBJ2-6	many	TGTGCCAGCAGCTCATCCTCTGGGGCCAACGTCCTGACTTTC	CASSSSSGANVLTF
TRBV11-2	NA	TRBJ1-6	few	TGTGCCAGCAGCGCGACAGAAAATTCACCCCTCCACTTT	CASSATENSPLHF
TRBV5-4	NA	TRBJ2-2	few	TGTGCCAGCAGCTTACCCGGGACAACTAACACCGGGGAGCTGTTTTTT	CASSLPGTTNTGELFF
TRBV7-8	TRBD2	TRBJ2-2	NA	TGTGCCAGCAGCGCCAGCGGGGGGGCCACCACCGGGGAGCTGTTTTTT	CASSASGGATTGELFF
TRBV9	TRBD1	TRBJ1-1	NA	TGTGCCAGCAGTTTTACAGGGGAAGTTGGCACTGAAGCTTTCTTT	CASSFTGEVGTEAFF
TRBV5-1	TRBD1	TRBJ1-1	NA	TGCGCCAGCCGATCGACAGGGGGAATGAACACTGAAGCTTTCTTT	CASRSTGGMNTEAFF
TRBV6-6	NA	TRBJ2-1	NA	TGTGCCAGCAGCCCGAGATCCGACTCCTACAATGAGCAGTTCTTC	CASSPRSDSYNEQFF
TRBV24-1	TRBD1	TRBJ2-1	few	TGTGCCACCAGTGATTTAAACAGGGGCAATGAGCAGTTCTTC	CATSDLNRGNEQFF
TRBV6-1	NA	TRBJ2-7	few	TGTGCCAGCAAAGGGGCCGGTTACGAGCAGTACTTC	CASKGAGYEQYF
TRBV5-5	NA	TRBJ2-3	NA	TGTGCCAGCAGCGGGGGGGCCGGGGCAGATACGCAGTATTTT	CASSGGAGADTQYF
TRBV20-1	TRBD2	TRBJ2-4	few	TGCAGTGCTAGAACCAGGGCTAGCGGGGCCAGTCGGTCGTACTTC	CSARTRASGASRSYF
TRBV6-6	TRBD2	TRBJ2-2	NA	TGTGCCAGCAGGAGAAGCGGGGGGCTAGCCGGGGAGCTGTTTTTT	CASRRSGGLAGELFF
TRBV20-1	NA	TRBJ2-3	few	TGCAGTGCTAGAGACGGTAAACAGGGTACAGATACGCAGTATTTT	CSARDGKQGTDTQYF
TRBV7-9	NA	TRBJ1-6	NA	TGTGCCAGCAGCCGCAGGGAATCACCCCTCCACTTT	CASSRRESPLHF
TRBV11-3	NA	TRBJ2-3	NA	TGTGCCAGCAGCTTAGATCTCCCATCGGATACGCAGTATTTT	CASSLDLPSDTQYF
TRBV6-6	NA	TRBJ2-3	NA	TGTGCCAGCAGTTACTCCCTGGGCTCTCCCTATACGCAGTATTTT	CASSYSLGSPYTQYF
TRBV7-6	TRBD2	TRBJ2-3	many	TGTGCCAGCAGCCTCGGACTAGCCACAGATACGCAGTATTTT	CASSLGLATDTQYF
TRBV30	TRBD2	TRBJ2-2	NA	TGTGCCTGTACACAAAGCGGGGGACAATCCACCGGGGAGCTGTTTTTT	CACTQSGGQSTGELFF
TRBV27	NA	TRBJ2-2	many	TGTGCCAGCAGTTTTTTTCAGGGGACCGGGGAGCTGTTTTTT	CASSFFQGTGELFF
TRBV23-1	NA	TRBJ2-5	NA	TGCGCCAGCAGTCAATCGCGGACCCCAAGGCGTCAAGAGACCCAGTACTTC	CASSQSRTPRRQETQYF
TRBV11-2	TRBD1	TRBJ1-1	few	TGTGCCAGCAGCTTGACCAGGGGGCTGGAGACTGAAGCTTTCTTT	CASSLTRGLETEAFF
TRBV9	TRBD1	TRBJ2-7	NA	TGTGCCAGCAGCGCGGGACAGGGCCCCTACGAGCAGTACTTC	CASSAGQGPYEQYF
TRBV7-6	NA	TRBJ1-4	few	TGTGCCAGCGGGTCGGGGGATGAAAAACTGTTTTTT	CASGSGDEKLFF
TRBV27	NA	TRBJ2-3	few	TGTGCCACCCACCGACTGAGTACAGATACGCAGTATTTT	CATHRLSTDTQYF
TRBV20-1	TRBD1	TRBJ2-2	NA	TGCAGTGCTAGCCCGGGACAGGGAAGGACCGGGGAGCTGTTTTTT	CSASPGQGRTGELFF
TRBV6-1	TRBD1	TRBJ1-4	few	TGTGCCAGCAGTGCCCCTAGGACAGGGAATAAGGAAAAACTGTTTTTT	CASSAPRTGNKEKLFF
TRBV3-1	TRBD1	TRBJ2-4	few	TGTGCCAGCAGCCAAGATCCAGGGGGCGGAAACATTCAGTACTTC	CASSQDPGGGNIQYF
TRBV19	NA	TRBJ2-7	NA	TGTGCCAGTAGTCTAACTCCCAGGGCCCTCGAGCAGTACTTC	CASSLTPRALEQYF
TRBV21-1	NA	TRBJ1-1	few	TGTGCCAGCAGCCGGACAGGGAAGTATCACACTGAAGCTTTCTTT	CASSRTGKYHTEAFF
TRBV30	NA	TRBJ2-2	NA	TGTGCCTGGAGTACAACCCGGTTGGGCGCCGGGGAGCTGTTTTTT	CAWSTTRLGAGELFF
TRBV24-1	NA	TRBJ2-1	NA	TGTGCCACCAGCGATGGAAGGTTGGAGGAGCAGTTCTTC	CATSDGRLEEQFF
TRBV5-5	NA	TRBJ2-7	NA	TGTGCCAGCAGCCCGATGGCCTCCTACGAGCAGTACTTC	CASSPMASYEQYF
TRBV20-1	NA	TRBJ2-3	few	TGCAGTGCCCCGGTAGGCTCAGATACGCAGTATTTT	CSAPVGSDTQYF
TRBV6-4	NA	TRBJ1-3	NA	TGTGCCAACAGCCAAAACAGGGCTGGAAACACCATATATTTT	CANSQNRAGNTIYF
TRBV3-1	NA	TRBJ2-7	NA	TGTGCCAGCAGCCAAGTCTCTTCCTGGGGCTCCTACGAGCAGTACTTC	CASSQVSSWGSYEQYF
TRBV5-1	NA	TRBJ2-7	few	TGCGCCAGTACCGGACAGACCTCCTACGAGCAGTACTTC	CASTGQTSYEQYF
TRBV9	NA	TRBJ2-3	few	TGTGCCAGCAGCGGGGGGGACAGAGCATTCTTAGTGGATACGCAGTATTTT	CASSGGDRAFLVDTQYF
TRBV6-2/TRBV6-3	TRBD1	TRBJ1-2	NA	TGTGCCAGCAGCCCAGGGGGCGGGATTGCTCGTGGCTACACCTTC	CASSPGGGIARGYTF
TRBV7-9	TRBD2	TRBJ2-5	NA	TGTGCCAGCACAGTGTATAGCCTAGCGGGGTATGAGACCCAGTACTTC	CASTVYSLAGYETQYF
TRBV18	TRBD1	TRBJ1-6	few	TGTGCCAGCTCACCATATGGGACAGGGGGCGTTTCACCCCTCCACTTT	CASSPYGTGGVSPLHF
TRBV12-3/TRBV12-4	NA	TRBJ1-1	NA	TGTGCCAGCAGTGGGGACAAGAACACTGAAGCTTTCTTT	CASSGDKNTEAFF
TRBV5-1	TRBD2	TRBJ2-1	many	TGCGCCAGCAGCCCCGCCGGGACTAGAGTGCCCAATGAGCAGTTCTTC	CASSPAGTRVPNEQFF
TRBV12-3/TRBV12-4	TRBD1	TRBJ1-5	few	TGTGCCAGCAGTTGGGGACAGGGAGCCCAGCCCCAGCATTTT	CASSWGQGAQPQHF
TRBV6-1	NA	TRBJ2-7	few	TGTGCCAGCAGTGAACAGGCGTTTAACGAGCAGTACTTC	CASSEQAFNEQYF
TRBV3-1	TRBD2	TRBJ2-4	many	TGTGCCAGCAGCCAAGGGACTAGGACCATTCAGTACTTC	CASSQGTRTIQYF
TRBV20-1	NA	TRBJ2-3	NA	TGCAGTGCTAGGGGTACTAGCACAGATACGCAGTATTTT	CSARGTSTDTQYF
TRBV12-3/TRBV12-4	TRBD1	TRBJ2-4	many	TGTGCCAGCAGCACGACGACAGGGAACATTCAGTACTTC	CASSTTTGNIQYF